This T cell receptor beta chain comes out of a study of cytomegalovirus exposure and HLA in healthy donors. Study context: Samples from HLA-typed donors yielded some 85 million unique TCRs in an early data release. Study-level points and caveats: V segments that were indistinguishable, TRBV6-2 and TRBV6-3 among them, were omitted from analysis. Common viral pathogens (according to a later analysis) appeared linked to several of the most significant clusters.

CDR3 length: 15 residues. V was pared by 2 bases and J by 5 bases, with 15 bases between. Germline CDR1 and CDR2: WNHNN and SYGVQD (reference sequence). In the PCR, 60 Vbeta and 13 Jbeta primers were used. Profiled with immunoSEQ multiplex PCR; TCRdb holds only in-frame clones, not every one. Here the sample spans 150,000 to 200,000 clones, around two thirds being singletons. This clone was counted only a few times. Its antigen is not identified. The clonotype originates from a man under 40 in good health and CMV-seropositive. This chain uses TRBV10-1 with TRBJ2-5; D may be TRBD2 (5 bases). The specimen sequenced was PBMCs. Here the CDR3 reads CASSEGLTSGETQYF. The CDR3, as DNA: TGCGCCAGCAGTGAGGGCCTCACGTCGGGGGAGACCCAGTACTTC.